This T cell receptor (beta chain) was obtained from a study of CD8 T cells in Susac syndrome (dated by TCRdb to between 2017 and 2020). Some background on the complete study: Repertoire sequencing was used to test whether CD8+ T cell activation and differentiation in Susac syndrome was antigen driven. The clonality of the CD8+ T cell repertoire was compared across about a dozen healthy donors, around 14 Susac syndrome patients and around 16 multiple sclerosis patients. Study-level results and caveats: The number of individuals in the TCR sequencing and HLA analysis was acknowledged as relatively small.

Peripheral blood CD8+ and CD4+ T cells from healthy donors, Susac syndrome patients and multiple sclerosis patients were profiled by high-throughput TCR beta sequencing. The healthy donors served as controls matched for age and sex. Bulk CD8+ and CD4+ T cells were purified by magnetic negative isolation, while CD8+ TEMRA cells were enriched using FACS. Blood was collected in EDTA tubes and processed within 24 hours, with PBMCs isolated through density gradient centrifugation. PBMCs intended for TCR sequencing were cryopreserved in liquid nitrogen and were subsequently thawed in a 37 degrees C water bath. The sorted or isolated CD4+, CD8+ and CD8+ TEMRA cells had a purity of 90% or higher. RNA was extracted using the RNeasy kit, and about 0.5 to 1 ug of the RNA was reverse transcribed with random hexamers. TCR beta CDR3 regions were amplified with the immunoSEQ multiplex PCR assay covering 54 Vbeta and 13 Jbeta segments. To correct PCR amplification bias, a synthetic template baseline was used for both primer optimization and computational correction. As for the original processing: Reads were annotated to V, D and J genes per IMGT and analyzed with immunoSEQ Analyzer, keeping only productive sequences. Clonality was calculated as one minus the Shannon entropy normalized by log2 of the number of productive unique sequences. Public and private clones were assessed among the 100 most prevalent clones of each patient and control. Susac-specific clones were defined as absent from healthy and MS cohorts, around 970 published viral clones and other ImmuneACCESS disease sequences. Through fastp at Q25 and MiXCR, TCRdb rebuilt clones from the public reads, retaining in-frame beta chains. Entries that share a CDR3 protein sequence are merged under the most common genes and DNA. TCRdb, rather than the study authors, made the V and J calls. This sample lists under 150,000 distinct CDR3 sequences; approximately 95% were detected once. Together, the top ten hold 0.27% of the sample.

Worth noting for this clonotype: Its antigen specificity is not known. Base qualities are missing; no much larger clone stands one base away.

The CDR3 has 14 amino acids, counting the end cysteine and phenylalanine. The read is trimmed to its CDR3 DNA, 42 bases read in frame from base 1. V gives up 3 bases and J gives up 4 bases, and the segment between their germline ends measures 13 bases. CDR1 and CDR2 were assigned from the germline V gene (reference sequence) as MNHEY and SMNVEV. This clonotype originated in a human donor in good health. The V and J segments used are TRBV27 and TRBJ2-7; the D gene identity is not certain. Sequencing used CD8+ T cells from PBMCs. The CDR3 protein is CASSFGVEGYEQYF. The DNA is TGTGCCAGCAGTTTTGGTGTGGAAGGGTACGAGCAGTACTTC.